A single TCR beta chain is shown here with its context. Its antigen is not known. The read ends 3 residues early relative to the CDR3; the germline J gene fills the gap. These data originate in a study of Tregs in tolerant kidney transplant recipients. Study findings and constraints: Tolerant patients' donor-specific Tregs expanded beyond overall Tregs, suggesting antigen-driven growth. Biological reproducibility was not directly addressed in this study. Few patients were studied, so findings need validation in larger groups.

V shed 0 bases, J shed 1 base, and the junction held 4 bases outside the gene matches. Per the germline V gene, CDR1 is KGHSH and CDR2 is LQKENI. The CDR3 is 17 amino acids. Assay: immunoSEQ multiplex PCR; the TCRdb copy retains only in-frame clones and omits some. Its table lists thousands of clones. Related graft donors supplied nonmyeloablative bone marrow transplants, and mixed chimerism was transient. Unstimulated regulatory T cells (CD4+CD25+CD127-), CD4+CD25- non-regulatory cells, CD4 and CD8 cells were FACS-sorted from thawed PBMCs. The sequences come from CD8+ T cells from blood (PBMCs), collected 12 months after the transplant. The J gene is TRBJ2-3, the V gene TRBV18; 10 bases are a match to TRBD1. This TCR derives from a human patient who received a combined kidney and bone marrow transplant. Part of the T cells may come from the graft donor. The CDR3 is CASSPPRDRGRTDTQYF. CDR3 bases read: TGTGCCAGCTCACCACCGCGGGACAGGGGTCGCACAGATACG.